This T cell receptor beta chain was found in a study of T cell repertoires in cytomegalovirus infection. This clonotype is categorized as medium-sized. What it binds is not known. Trimming took off 4 bases at V and 3 bases at J, with 14 bases between the two ends. The germline V gene has CDR1 SEHNR and CDR2 FQNEAQ (reference sequence). CDR3 length: 15 amino acids. Each CDR3 protein gets one entry after TCRdb re-called the reads with MiXCR. The table shows about 830,000 distinct CDR3 sequences, with approximately 30% occurring only once. This chain links TRBV7-9 with TRBJ2-3, with D perhaps matching TRBD1 or TRBD2 (6 bases each). The clonotype originates from a human donor in good health (CMV status not recorded). Some clones in this sample may be carry-over from other donors' samples. Material: cultured CD8+ T cells from PBMCs, obtained from culture after CMV antigen stimulation. CDR3 nucleotide sequence: TGTGCCAGCAGCTCGCTGGGGGGCCGGACAGATACGCAGTATTTT. Encoded protein: CASSSLGGRTDTQYF.